This TCR beta chain is drawn from a study of T cells in Graves' hyperthyroidism and ophthalmopathy. There were TCR beta CDR3 regions amplified from RNA transcripts. HTBI primers were employed in a first-round RT-PCR of the TCR CDR3. In TCRdb, the multiplex PCR reads were re-called with MiXCR into one record per CDR3 protein. The sample holds under 350,000 distinct CDR3 sequences, around 13% seen once. CDR3 size: 15 residues. Trimming cost V 11 bases and J 7 bases, with 27 bases left between them. Germline lookup yields CDR1 SNHLY and CDR2 FYNNEI. This clonotype occurred many times. This chain uses TRBV2 with TRBJ2-7; D tentatively reads TRBD1 or TRBD2 (7 bases each). The sequence came from a middle-aged woman with Graves' ophthalmopathy. Sample: blood. DNA of the CDR3: TGTGCCGACGGGGAGGGCCAGGGGGATGGGGGAGAGCAGTACTTC. Amino acids: CADGEGQGDGGEQYF.